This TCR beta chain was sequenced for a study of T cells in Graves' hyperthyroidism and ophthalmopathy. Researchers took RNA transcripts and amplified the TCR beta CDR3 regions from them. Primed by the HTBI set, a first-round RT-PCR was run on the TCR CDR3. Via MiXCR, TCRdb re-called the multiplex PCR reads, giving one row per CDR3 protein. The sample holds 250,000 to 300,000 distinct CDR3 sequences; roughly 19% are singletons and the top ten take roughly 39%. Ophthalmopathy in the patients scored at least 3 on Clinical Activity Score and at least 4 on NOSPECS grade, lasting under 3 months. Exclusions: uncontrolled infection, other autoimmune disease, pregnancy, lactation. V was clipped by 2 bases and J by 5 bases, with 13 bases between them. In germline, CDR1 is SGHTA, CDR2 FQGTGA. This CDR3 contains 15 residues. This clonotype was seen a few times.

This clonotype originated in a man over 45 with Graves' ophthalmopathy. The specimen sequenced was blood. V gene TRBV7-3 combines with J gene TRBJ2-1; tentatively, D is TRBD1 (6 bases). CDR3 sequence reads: CASSLVQGINNEQFF. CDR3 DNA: TGTGCCAGCAGCTTAGTACAGGGCATAAACAATGAGCAGTTCTTC. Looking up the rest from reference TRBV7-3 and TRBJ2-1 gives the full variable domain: GAGVSQTPSNKVTEKGKYVELRCDPISGHTALYWYRQSLGQGPEFLIYFQGTGAADDSGLPNDRFFAVRPEGSVSTLKIQRTERGDSAVYLCASSLVQGINNEQFFGPGTRLTVL.